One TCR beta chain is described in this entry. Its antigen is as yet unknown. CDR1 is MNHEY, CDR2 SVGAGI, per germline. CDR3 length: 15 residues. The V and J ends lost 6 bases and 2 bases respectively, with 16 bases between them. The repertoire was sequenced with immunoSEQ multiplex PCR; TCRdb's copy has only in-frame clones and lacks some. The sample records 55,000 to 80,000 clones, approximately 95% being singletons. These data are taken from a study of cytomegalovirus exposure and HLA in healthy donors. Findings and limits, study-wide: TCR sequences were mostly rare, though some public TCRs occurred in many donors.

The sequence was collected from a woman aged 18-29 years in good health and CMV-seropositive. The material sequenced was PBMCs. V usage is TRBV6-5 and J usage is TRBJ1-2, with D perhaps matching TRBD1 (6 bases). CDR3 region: CASSGQGFENYGYTF. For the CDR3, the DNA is TGTGCCAGCAGCGGCCAGGGGTTCGAAAACTATGGCTACACCTTC.